These 24 T cell receptor beta chains share one sample of origin, sequenced in a study of T cells in Graves' hyperthyroidism and ophthalmopathy. Regions amplified from RNA transcripts were the TCR beta CDR3 regions. HTBI primers were used for first-round RT-PCR of the TCR CDR3. In TCRdb, the multiplex PCR reads were re-called with MiXCR into one record per CDR3 protein. The repertoire consists of about 740,000 distinct CDR3 sequences, with 14% occurring once and the leading ten covering roughly 10%. Input material: blood. Every receptor here comes from a woman aged 18-30 years with Graves' hyperthyroidism.

The chain employs TRBV5-1 and TRBJ2-5; possible D gene TRBD1, 6 bases. The germline V gene has CDR1 SGHRS and CDR2 YFSETQ. The germline V and J ends were trimmed by 2 bases and 2 bases, with 16 bases remaining between them. The CDR3 sequence is 16 residues long. CDR3 amino acids: CASSFSGQPAQETQYF. DNA of the CDR3: TGCGCCAGCAGCTTCTCTGGACAGCCTGCACAAGAGACCCAGTACTTC.

The V call is TRBV29-1, the J call TRBJ2-3; D perhaps matches TRBD2 (5 bases). The CDR3 is 13 amino acids. Germline CDR1 and CDR2: SQVTM and ANQGSEA. The V gene lost 7 bases and the J gene lost 1 base, with 12 bases spanning the gap. CDR3 sequence: CSGVAFGTDTQYF. The CDR3 DNA follows: TGCAGCGGAGTAGCGTTTGGCACAGATACGCAGTATTTT.

Ten or more counts support this clonotype. V and J are TRBV2 and TRBJ2-1; D call uncertain. Germline assignment: CDR1 SNHLY and CDR2 FYNNEI. The CDR3 spans 14 residues. Trimming left V 3 bases short and J 0 bases short, with 6 bases between. CDR3 residues: CASSDLSSYNEQFF. The DNA of the CDR3 is TGTGCCAGCAGTGACTTAAGCTCCTACAATGAGCAGTTCTTC.

CDR3 loop: CASSYSTGSPYNEQFF. The CDR3 nucleotides are TGTGCCAGCAGTTACTCGACGGGGAGTCCCTACAATGAGCAGTTCTTC. The chain couples TRBV6-6 to TRBJ2-1, with D perhaps TRBD2 (5 bases). The CDR3 contains 16 residues. V was clipped by 0 bases and J by 2 bases, with 11 bases between them. The germline CDR1 and CDR2 sequences are MNHNY and SVGAGI (reference sequence).

In this sample, this clonotype turned up many times. J is TRBJ2-3 and V is TRBV30, with 7 nucleotides matching TRBD2. CDR3 length equals 14 residues. CDR1 and CDR2 (germline): GTSNPN, SVGIG (reference sequence). Trimming took 0 bases from V and 6 from J; bases not matched to a gene: 6. Here the CDR3 DNA reads TGTGCCTGGAGTGTGACGGGAGGCCCCGATACGCAGTATTTT. Residues: CAWSVTGGPDTQYF.

This clonotype has more than one count but fewer than ten. The V call is TRBV6-2 or TRBV6-3, the J call TRBJ1-2; D not resolved. The CDR3 spans 16 residues. V lost 6 bases to trimming and J lost 2 bases, with 19 bases between them. Germline V gene data show CDR1 as MNHEY and CDR2 as SVGEGT. CDR3 in DNA: TGTGCCAGCAGCCCAATCCCGACTAAGATAAACTATGGCTACACCTTC. Its translation is CASSPIPTKINYGYTF.

This clonotype was seen at least ten times. J is TRBJ1-2 and V is TRBV20-1; D unresolved. Trimming took off 0 bases at V and 8 bases at J, with 13 bases between the two ends. Germline V gene data show CDR1 as DFQATT and CDR2 as SNEGSKA (reference sequence). The CDR3 is 13 residues long. The CDR3 here is CSARDIWESGYTF. The CDR3 DNA reads TGCAGTGCTAGAGATATTTGGGAATCGGGCTACACCTTC.

A few counts support this clonotype. The chain employs TRBV12-3 or TRBV12-4 and TRBJ2-3, with D uncertain. V was shortened by 4 bases and J by 1 base, with 9 bases between the two germline ends. The length of the CDR3 is 14 residues. DNA for the CDR3: TGTGCCAGCAGTTACGGATATCGCACAGATACGCAGTATTTT. Translated: CASSYGYRTDTQYF.

The table lists this clonotype with many counts. The chain carries TRBV6-1 and TRBJ2-7; TRBD1 or TRBD2 may be the D gene (5 bases each). Per germline, CDR1 MNHNS and CDR2 SASEGT. Trimming left V 8 bases short and J 0 bases short, with 14 bases between. The length of the CDR3 is 14 residues. The CDR3 protein is CASRRPGSSYEQYF. The CDR3 DNA reads TGTGCCAGCCGCCGACCAGGGAGCTCCTACGAGCAGTACTTC.

This clonotype has at least ten counts. J is TRBJ1-1 and V is TRBV20-1; D is unclear. This CDR3 contains 16 residues. Looked up from germline, CDR1 is DFQATT and CDR2 is SNEGSKA (reference sequence). The germline V and J ends were trimmed by 4 bases and 2 bases, with 20 bases remaining between them. The CDR3: CSAINAGKEVNTEAFF. In nucleotides, the CDR3 is TGCAGTGCTATTAACGCGGGAAAGGAGGTCAACACTGAAGCTTTCTTT.

The genes are TRBV3-1 and TRBJ1-2; a possible D gene is TRBD1 (6 bases). CDR3 size: 14 residues. Germline CDR1 is LGHDT and CDR2 is YNNKEL (reference sequence). V dropped 6 bases and J dropped 2 bases, with 13 bases sitting between them. The CDR3 region has the DNA TGTGCCAGCAGAGGGGGGGGGCCGAACTATGGCTACACCTTC. It codes for CASRGGGPNYGYTF. The variable domain in full, with the rest retrieved from reference TRBV3-1 and TRBJ1-2, is DTAVSQTPKYLVTQMGNDKSIKCEQNLGHDTMYWYKQDSKKFLKIMFSYNNKELIINETVPNRFSPKSPDKAHLNLHINSLELGDSAVYFCASRGGGPNYGYTFGSGTRLTVV.

The chain joins TRBV20-1 to TRBJ2-7; TRBD2 might be the D (6 bases). CDR3 size: 13 residues. Trimming took off 5 bases at V and 7 bases at J, with 18 bases between the two ends. Per the germline V gene, CDR1 is DFQATT and CDR2 is SNEGSKA (reference sequence). CDR3 in amino acids: CSALAGPTGEQYF. CDR3 DNA sequence: TGCAGTGCTCTGGCGGGACCAACGGGGGAGCAGTACTTC.

This clonotype showed up many times. The gene calls are TRBV7-3 and TRBJ1-6; no definite D call. Germline loops: CDR1 SGHTA, CDR2 FQGTGA. The CDR3 is made up of 20 amino acids. Trimming took off 1 base at V and 8 bases at J, with 27 bases between the two ends. CDR3 nucleotides: TGTGCCAGCAGCTTAAGTGATGGCCACCTGCCGCCGGAACTCCATTCACCCCTCCACTTT. This sequence encodes CASSLSDGHLPPELHSPLHF. Full variable domain (remainder filled in from reference TRBV7-3 and TRBJ1-6): GAGVSQTPSNKVTEKGKYVELRCDPISGHTALYWYRQSLGQGPEFLIYFQGTGAADDSGLPNDRFFAVRPEGSVSTLKIQRTERGDSAVYLCASSLSDGHLPPELHSPLHFGNGTRLTVT.

This clonotype was found many times. The V gene is TRBV10-3, the J gene TRBJ2-4; 7 nucleotides agree with TRBD1. Germline V gene lookup returns CDR1 ENHRY and CDR2 SYGVKD. The CDR3 runs 13 residues. J lost 6 bases, V lost 6 bases, and 5 bases had no gene match. The CDR3 here is CAISGTGANIQYF. The CDR3 DNA reads TGTGCCATCAGCGGTACAGGGGCAAACATTCAGTACTTC.

This clonotype has only a few counts. The gene calls are TRBV20-1 and TRBJ1-6; D is perhaps TRBD1 (5 bases). V was clipped by 7 bases and J by 5 bases, with 6 bases between them. The CDR3 length is 11 residues. The germline V gene has CDR1 DFQATT and CDR2 SNEGSKA (reference sequence). As DNA, the CDR3 is TGCAGTGGGGGCAATAATTCACCCCTCCACTTT. The encoded protein is CSGGNNSPLHF.

This clonotype was detected ten times or more. This rearrangement joins TRBV5-5 to TRBJ1-1; unclear D gene. From germline, CDR1 is SGHKS and CDR2 YYEKEE (reference sequence). Trimming shortened V by 3 bases and J by 0 bases, and 9 bases separated the two germline ends. This CDR3 contains 14 residues. CDR3 nucleotides: TGTGCCAGCAGCTGGAACTTGGTGAACACTGAAGCTTTCTTT. It specifies CASSWNLVNTEAFF.

This clonotype has at least ten counts. The chain carries TRBV30 and TRBJ2-3; a possible D gene is TRBD2 (5 bases). V was shortened by 1 base and J by 0 bases, with 11 bases between the two germline ends. CDR1 and CDR2 from the germline V gene are GTSNPN and SVGIG (reference sequence). This CDR3 region has 15 residues. The CDR3 sequence is CAWSEDGMSTDTQYF. In DNA form, the CDR3 reads TGTGCCTGGAGTGAAGACGGGATGAGCACAGATACGCAGTATTTT.

This clonotype was observed at least ten times. This chain joins TRBV27 and TRBJ2-1; 7 bases map to TRBD2. CDR3 length equals 14 residues. The germline CDR1 and CDR2 sequences are MNHEY and SMNVEV (reference sequence). Trimming removed 1 base from V and 8 bases from J; junction bases left unmatched: 5. CDR3 nucleotides: TGTGCCAGCAGTTTATTCGCGGGAGTCGATGAGCAGTTCTTC. Protein: CASSLFAGVDEQFF.

The rearrangement links TRBV6-1 to TRBJ2-4; TRBD1 agrees at 7 bases. The germline CDR1 and CDR2 sequences are MNHNS and SASEGT. The CDR3 loop spans 15 amino acids. V lost 4 bases and J lost 0; bases outside the gene matches: 3. DNA of the CDR3: TGTGCCAGCAGTGTGGACAGGCTAGCCAAAAACATTCAGTACTTC. Its translation: CASSVDRLAKNIQYF.

This clonotype was detected ten times or more. The genes are TRBV11-2 and TRBJ2-1; 8 bases fit TRBD2. Germline lookup yields CDR1 SGHAT and CDR2 FQNNGV. The CDR3 has 16 amino acids. The ends lost 0 bases at V and 12 bases at J; junction bases unmatched: 13. The CDR3 coding sequence is TGTGCCAGCAGCTTAGATCTGGGGACTAGAGGGAGGAGGCAGTTCTTC. Amino acids: CASSLDLGTRGRRQFF.

In its sample, this clonotype was seen many times. The chain is built from TRBV6-2 or TRBV6-3 and TRBJ2-7; D unclear. The CDR3 contains 12 residues. Per germline, CDR1 MNHEY and CDR2 SVGEGT. Trimming stripped 8 bases from V and 0 bases from J, with 8 bases between. The CDR3 DNA reads as TGTGCCAGCGCACCGCTCTCCTACGAGCAGTACTTC. Amino acids: CASAPLSYEQYF.

This clonotype was counted a few times. Given the absence of the conserved phenylalanine or tryptophan at the CDR3 end, a read error is likely. The chain joins TRBV15 to TRBJ2-7; D is possibly TRBD2 (6 bases). The CDR3 length is 16 residues. Germline loops: CDR1 LNHNV, CDR2 YYDKDF (reference sequence). V lost 1 base and J 2 bases, leaving 15 bases between the germline ends. The CDR3 sequence: CATSRASRTGAYEQYY. In nucleotides, the CDR3 is TGTGCCACCAGCAGAGCTTCCCGGACGGGAGCCTACGAGCAGTACTAC.

There are many counts of this clonotype. A read error may account for a junction end that differs from germline. This rearrangement joins TRBV6-1 to TRBJ1-1; no clear D. The germline V gene has CDR1 MNHNS and CDR2 SASEGT. This CDR3 spans 11 amino acids. CDR3 in DNA: TGTGCCAGCAGCCTTCCCACTAAAGCTTTCTTT. This translates into CASSLPTKAFF.

This clonotype was seen more than once but under ten times. The V call is TRBV29-1, the J call TRBJ1-2, with D hard to call. V was trimmed by 6 bases and J by 4 bases, leaving 15 bases between them. Germline CDR1 SQVTM, CDR2 ANQGSEA. The CDR3 has 13 residues. DNA for the CDR3: TGCAGCGTCCTTAGGCAGAGCCCCTATGGCTACACCTTC. This encodes CSVLRQSPYGYTF. The full variable domain, its missing parts supplied by reference TRBV29-1 and TRBJ1-2, is SAVISQKPSRDICQRGTSLTIQCQVDSQVTMMFWYRQQPGQSLTLIATANQGSEATYESGFVIDKFPISRPNLTFSTLTVSNMSPEDSSIYLCSVLRQSPYGYTFGSGTRLTVV.